This T cell receptor beta chain derives from a study of spatial heterogeneity in lung cancer (dated 2019 in TCRdb). Looking at the study overall: More beta-chain than alpha-chain transcripts were consistently detected, likely reflecting higher beta-chain transcript abundance. In the raw uncorrected reads, each unique combination of TCR and UMI appeared on average more than ten times. Both alpha and beta chains were TCR-sequenced in samples taken at surgery, namely 220 tumor regions, 64 matched nontumor lung samples and 50 to 60 PBMC samples. Nonsynonymous mutation counts, determined by whole-exome sequencing of tumor tissue, were related to TCR repertoire features. In non-small cell lung cancer, the study quantitatively compared TCR alpha and beta repertoires across several tumor regions, matched nontumor lung, and blood.

The CDR3 numbers 19 residues from cysteine through phenylalanine. Only CDR3 DNA remains: 57 bases, in frame from the first base. V lost 0 bases and J lost 0 bases; the stretch between them is 18 bases long. Taken from the germline V gene, the CDR1 and CDR2 loops are LGHNA and YNFKEQ. The library relied on 5' RACE. The sequencer listed for this sample is NextSeq 500. The TCR library protocol attached a unique molecular identifier to each TCR cDNA molecule to allow correction of PCR and sequencing errors. The source study handled its data this way. Decombinator tools were used for TCR identification, UMI-based error correction and CDR3 extraction. TCRs above a frequency of 2 per 1,000, corresponding to the top 1% of the tumor frequency distribution, were defined as expanded. Rényi diversity was computed with the R vegan package after subsampling each repertoire 100 times to 5,000 TCRs. CDR3 similarity networks were built from amino acid triplet string-kernel similarity, with CDR3s being connected when pairwise similarity was above 0.82. TCRdb reprocessed the public reads (quality trimming at Q25 with fastp, clone calling with MiXCR) and kept in-frame beta chains. Rows with one shared CDR3 protein collapse into an entry with the most common genes and DNA. The V and J calls and clone size come from TCRdb's table, not from the authors' own analysis. Present in this sample are over 10,000 distinct CDR3 sequences, around 13% of which were seen just once. The ten most abundant clones make up under 45% of the sample.

Read against the paper, the sample's time point label means: sample taken at primary tumor resection. TCR sequencing used whole RNA extracted from tumor and nontumor lung tissue, or from cryopreserved PBMC samples, without cell sorting. Donors were some 78 patients with early-stage, untreated non-small cell lung cancer from the lung TRACERx cohort. Only patients for whom sufficient RNA was available from at least two tumor regions were selected for TCR sequencing. This clonotype appeared a few times. The specificity of this receptor is unknown. No much larger clone exists at a distance of one base, and base qualities are not known. What the research found in general, with its limitations: Confirming at a functional level the hypothesis that regional TCRs recognize regional mutations was considered to require additional single-cell paired TCR alpha and beta sequencing. Ubiquitous expanded tumor TCRs showed up in blood more often at tumor resection than at routine follow-up.

Source: PBMCs, taken at surgery. This clonotype was sampled from a male donor with early-stage non-small cell lung cancer. The chain links TRBV4-2 with TRBJ2-4, and TRBD1 may be the D gene, going by 5 matching bases. The nucleotide sequence is TGTGCCAGCAGCCAAGAAGTAAGGGGCGGATCAGGAGCCAAAAACATTCAGTACTTC. This is translated as CASSQEVRGGSGAKNIQYF.